The 20 T cell receptor beta chains in this list originate from one sample, sequenced in a study of blood T cell repertoires in COVID-19. Sequencing was performed with immunoSEQ multiplex PCR; in TCRdb, only in-frame clones are kept and a portion is missing. The sample lists around 300,000 clones; 80% to 90% were seen once. The sample comprised peripheral blood. Source of these receptors: a woman aged 70-85 years with acute or convalescent COVID-19.

The chain couples TRBV6-1 to TRBJ2-7; the match to TRBD1 covers 10 bases. The CDR3 loop spans 16 amino acids. V was clipped by 0 bases and J by 6 bases; unmatched bases: 8. Germline V CDR1 and CDR2: MNHNS, SASEGT. CDR3 DNA: TGTGCCAGCAGTGAAGCTGGCGCGGGGACAGGGGCCGAGCAGTACTTC. Translation: CASSEAGAGTGAEQYF.

This clone was found a few times. This chain joins TRBV29-1 and TRBJ2-1; 8 bases are shared with TRBD2. V was clipped by 5 bases and J by 7 bases; unmatched bases: 7. Germline CDR1 is SQVTM and CDR2 is ANQGSEA. This CDR3 has 13 amino acids. The CDR3 protein is CSVRGGPSNEQFF. The CDR3 coding sequence is TGCAGCGTTCGCGGGGGGCCCTCTAATGAGCAGTTCTTC.

V is TRBV2 and J is TRBJ2-1; a weak D match, TRBD1 (5 bases). Germline V lookup: CDR1 SNHLY, CDR2 FYNNEI. The CDR3 runs 12 residues. Trimming cost V 6 bases and J 12 bases, with 15 bases left between them. CDR3 DNA sequence: TGTGCCAGCAGACCGACAGAAAGACGGCAGTTCTTC. Amino acids: CASRPTERRQFF.

V is TRBV14 and J is TRBJ2-1, with TRBD1 identical over 7 bases. In germline, CDR1 is SGHDN, CDR2 FVKESK. The J segment lost 2 bases and the V segment lost 0 bases, leaving 4 bases of the junction unmatched. This CDR3 contains 16 residues. Here the CDR3 DNA reads TGTGCCAGCAGCCAAGAAGGAAGGGGGCCCTACAATGAGCAGTTCTTC. Translated: CASSQEGRGPYNEQFF.

V gene TRBV14 combines with J gene TRBJ2-5; no clear D gene. The V end lost 0 bases, the J end lost 4 bases, and 12 bases lay between the germline ends. CDR1 and CDR2 from the germline V gene are SGHDN and FVKESK. The CDR3 is 15 residues long. CDR3 sequence (DNA): TGTGCCAGCAGCCAAGAGGGTAGGAAGCGAGAGACCCAGTACTTC. This sequence encodes CASSQEGRKRETQYF.

The chain recombines TRBV28 with TRBJ1-4, with D uncertain. V was pared by 6 bases and J by 4 bases, with 12 bases between. The CDR3 runs to 14 residues. Germline V CDR1 and CDR2: MDHEN, SYDVKM. DNA of the CDR3: TGTGCCAGCAGCCCCGCCACGAGTAATGAAAAACTGTTTTTT. Protein sequence: CASSPATSNEKLFF.

The V gene is TRBV21-1, the J gene TRBJ2-3; the table's D gene call, TRBD1, was not cross checked with the DNA. TRBV21-1 is marked as a pseudogene. The CDR3 has 16 residues. This CDR3 is CASSCLRDRYTDTQYF. The CDR3 coding sequence is TGTGCCAGCAGCTGTCTCCGGGACAGGTACACAGATACGCAGTATTTT.

The chain uses TRBV7-9 and TRBJ2-3, with TRBD1 identical over 9 bases. The CDR3 covers 17 residues. Unmatched junction bases numbered 9, after V lost 2 bases and J lost 3 bases. In germline, CDR1 is SEHNR, CDR2 FQNEAQ (reference sequence). CDR3 DNA: TGTGCCAGCAGCTTACCCCATGGGGACAGGGAGACAGATACGCAGTATTTT. This translates into CASSLPHGDRETDTQYF.

J is TRBJ1-2 and V is TRBV10-1; D is unresolved. The CDR3 length is 13 residues. Germline V CDR1 and CDR2: WNHNN, SYGVQD (reference sequence). V was clipped by 5 bases and J by 5 bases, with 12 bases between them. This CDR3 reads CASSPNPQYGYTF. CDR3 DNA: TGCGCCAGCAGTCCGAATCCCCAGTATGGCTACACCTTC.

Only a few counts were recorded for this clone. The chain combines TRBV30 with TRBJ2-2, with D possibly TRBD2 on 5 matching bases. V lost 2 bases, J lost 2 bases, and 9 bases lay in between. CDR3 size: 14 residues. Germline V gene lookup returns CDR1 GTSNPN and CDR2 SVGIG (reference sequence). As DNA, the CDR3 is TGTGCCTGGAGTCAAGGACTTAACACCGGGGAGCTGTTTTTT. It encodes CAWSQGLNTGELFF.

The chain has TRBV5-1 and TRBJ2-3; the match to TRBD1 covers 8 bases. Per the germline V gene, CDR1 is SGHRS and CDR2 is YFSETQ. Germline trimming cut 5 bases from V and 1 base from J; bases unmatched to any gene: 3. This CDR3 is 14 amino acids long. The CDR3 DNA sequence: TGCGCCAGCAGGGGGGGACAGGGCACAGATACGCAGTATTTT. It yields the protein CASRGGQGTDTQYF.

V is TRBV6-5 and J is TRBJ1-2; possible D gene TRBD1, 6 bases. Trimming stripped 5 bases from V and 4 bases from J, with 8 bases between. CDR3 length equals 12 residues. Germline V gene lookup returns CDR1 MNHEY and CDR2 SVGAGI. CDR3 sequence (DNA): TGTGCCAGCAGTACAGGGTTCTATGGCTACACCTTC. Its protein product is CASSTGFYGYTF.

The chain links TRBV14 to TRBJ2-7; a possible D gene is TRBD1 (5 bases). Trimming took off 6 bases at V and 6 bases at J, with 15 bases between the two ends. The CDR3 length is 13 residues. Germline CDR1 SGHDN, CDR2 FVKESK. The CDR3 region has the DNA TGTGCCAGCAGGTGGGGCGCAGGGTCCGAGCAGTACTTC. This gives the protein CASRWGAGSEQYF.

This clone was picked up a small number of times. The V call is TRBV19, the J call TRBJ1-2, with TRBD1 matching over 8 bases. CDR3 length equals 14 residues. Germline CDR1 reads LNHDA; CDR2 reads SQIVND (reference sequence). The ends lost 6 bases at V and 8 bases at J; junction bases unmatched: 11. Here the CDR3 reads CASSLTRGQGGYTF. CDR3 nucleotides: TGTGCCAGTAGCCTCACCAGGGGGCAGGGAGGCTACACCTTC.

The rearrangement uses TRBV5-1 and TRBJ1-1, with 7 positions matching TRBD1. CDR1 and CDR2 (germline): SGHRS, YFSETQ. After removal of 0 bases from V and 1 base from J, the junction contained 9 bases not matched to a gene. The CDR3 covers 17 residues. This CDR3 reads CASSLEGATPWNTEAFF. As DNA, the CDR3 is TGCGCCAGCAGCTTGGAGGGGGCGACCCCTTGGAACACTGAAGCTTTCTTT.

The chain has TRBV19 and TRBJ1-5, with TRBD1 identical over 8 bases. V shed 6 bases, J shed 6 bases, and the junction held 7 bases outside the gene matches. CDR3 length: 14 residues. Germline CDR1 and CDR2: LNHDA and SQIVND (reference sequence). The CDR3 reads CASRPGQASQPQHF. CDR3 nucleotides: TGTGCCAGTAGGCCGGGACAGGCTAGTCAGCCCCAGCATTTT.

This clone was recorded a few times. The chain couples TRBV20-1 to TRBJ2-2, with D hard to call. CDR1 and CDR2 (germline): DFQATT, SNEGSKA (reference sequence). V was cut by 5 bases and J by 3 bases, with 4 bases left in between. The CDR3 contains 11 residues. The DNA for the CDR3 is TGCAGTGCTGTAGACACCGGGGAGCTGTTTTTT. Protein: CSAVDTGELFF.

The chain uses TRBV19 and TRBJ1-2; 7 bases align to TRBD1. Germline CDR1 and CDR2: LNHDA and SQIVND (reference sequence). The length of the CDR3 is 16 residues. CDR3 loop: CAAASGQPVANYGYTF. For the CDR3, the DNA is TGTGCGGCCGCGTCGGGACAGCCAGTAGCTAACTATGGCTACACCTTC.

J is TRBJ1-6 and V is TRBV5-1, with a weak D call TRBD1 (5 bases). Between the trimmed V and J ends, which lost 0 bases and 10 bases, there was a span of 14 bases. The CDR3 runs 15 residues. In germline, CDR1 is SGHRS, CDR2 YFSETQ. CDR3 residues: CASSLAWQGLSPLHF. The CDR3, as DNA: TGCGCCAGCAGCTTGGCCTGGCAGGGCCTCTCACCCCTCCACTTT.

V is TRBV6-5 and J is TRBJ1-1; D uncertain. The CDR3 has 12 amino acids. Per the germline V gene, CDR1 is MNHEY and CDR2 is SVGAGI. Trimming shortened V by 2 bases and J by 8 bases, and 9 bases separated the two germline ends. The CDR3 spells CASSYGSGEAFF. The DNA of the CDR3 is TGTGCCAGCAGTTACGGTTCAGGAGAAGCTTTCTTT.